The 4 T cell receptor beta chains below were found in one sample sequenced in a study of PD-L1 blockade in urothelial cancer. Generated by immunoSEQ multiplex PCR, the TCRdb table keeps only in-frame clones and is missing some. The sample comprises about 90,000 clones, 90% to 95% of which are singletons, and approximately 10% rests with the top ten. Sequencing used PBMCs, obtained around atezolizumab (anti-PD-L1) treatment. The source of these receptors is a man aged 55 to 70 with urothelial cancer.

The CDR3 DNA reads as TGTGCCAGCAGCTTAGTGGCGGGGGGGCCTAGAGGGGGATACTACGAGCAGTACTTC. Encoded protein: CASSLVAGGPRGGYYEQYF. The chain is built from TRBV11-2 and TRBJ2-7; 9 bases align to TRBD2. V gave up 1 base and J gave up 3 bases; unmatched junction bases: 16. Germline V gene data show CDR1 as SGHAT and CDR2 as FQNNGV. The CDR3 runs to 19 residues.

The chain couples TRBV10-3 to TRBJ2-5; weak D call: TRBD2 (7 bases). The germline gives CDR1 ENHRY, CDR2 SYGVKD. The length of the CDR3 is 16 residues. V lost 4 bases, J lost 7 bases, and 22 bases lay in between. CDR3 residues: CAISVGGDRFLGTQYF. Written as DNA, the CDR3 is TGTGCCATCAGTGTAGGGGGGGATCGTTTCCTCGGGACCCAGTACTTC.

This clone was counted between two and nine times. The J gene is TRBJ1-1, the V gene TRBV7-3; 8 bases agree with TRBD1. In germline, CDR1 is SGHTA, CDR2 FQGTGA. V shed 5 bases and J 1 base; nucleotides not matched to a gene: 3. This CDR3 comprises 14 residues. CDR3 region: CASSPGQGNTEAFF. CDR3 DNA sequence: TGTGCCAGCAGCCCCGGACAGGGGAACACTGAAGCTTTCTTT.

This chain joins TRBV25-1 and TRBJ2-3; 9 nucleotides line up with TRBD2. J was trimmed by 6 bases and V by 5 bases; bases with no gene match: 18. This CDR3 is built from 18 residues. Germline lookup yields CDR1 MGHDK and CDR2 SYGVNS. CDR3 DNA sequence: TGTGCCAGCAGTCGGAGGGGCGGCTCGGGACTAGCCTTTGATACGCAGTATTTT. It is translated as CASSRRGGSGLAFDTQYF.